This TCR beta chain was captured by sequencing in a study of T cell repertoires in cytomegalovirus infection. The CDR3 has 11 amino acids. V lost 0 bases and J 5 bases, leaving 5 bases between the germline ends. Looked up from germline, CDR1 is SQVTM and CDR2 is ANQGSEA. TCRdb used MiXCR to reprocess the reads, holding one entry per CDR3 protein. The data hold 350,000 to 400,000 distinct CDR3 sequences, with approximately 30% observed a single time. Of note for this clonotype: As yet, its antigen is unknown.

The sequence derives from a human donor in good health (CMV status not recorded). Some clones in this sample may be carry-over from other donors' samples. The sample was cultured PBMCs, taken from culture after CMV antigen stimulation. This chain joins TRBV29-1 and TRBJ2-7; the D is unclear. The CDR3 reads CSVEDKHEQYV. The CDR3 bases are TGCAGCGTTGAAGATAAACACGAGCAGTACGTC.